These 3 T cell receptor beta chains were all obtained from the same sample, sequenced in a study of graft-versus-host responses after intestinal transplantation. Sequencing was performed with immunoSEQ multiplex PCR; in TCRdb, only in-frame clones are kept and a portion is missing. The table records 10,000 or so clones, 85% to 95% of them present only once. Sequencing used PBMCs, obtained more than 40 days after intestinal transplantation. The receptors were gathered from a human patient who received an intestinal transplant, so some T cells may come from the graft donor.

J is TRBJ1-5 and V is TRBV6-5; no clear D. The CDR3 is 14 amino acids. Trimming cost V 5 bases and J 2 bases, with 10 bases left between them. Germline lookup yields CDR1 MNHEY and CDR2 SVGAGI. The CDR3 here is CASSQTAGNQPQHF. The CDR3 DNA sequence: TGTGCCAGCAGTCAGACGGCGGGCAATCAGCCCCAGCATTTT.

The chain couples TRBV7-9 to TRBJ2-7; perhaps TRBD1 as D (5 bases). CDR1 is SEHNR and CDR2 is FQNEAQ in the germline V gene (reference sequence). The CDR3 has 15 residues. Trimming pared 0 bases from V and 3 bases from J, leaving 12 bases between. CDR3 bases: TGTGCCAGCAGCTTAGCGGTGGGGCCCGGCTACGAGCAGTACTTC. Translated: CASSLAVGPGYEQYF.

The chain has TRBV7-9 and TRBJ1-1; D perhaps matches TRBD1 (6 bases). From germline, CDR1 is SEHNR and CDR2 FQNEAQ (reference sequence). Trimming took off 6 bases at V and 0 bases at J, with 23 bases between the two ends. The CDR3 length is 18 residues. The CDR3 DNA follows: TGTGCCAGCAGGAAGATAACAGGGCCGGCGGGTATGAACACTGAAGCTTTCTTT. This translates into CASRKITGPAGMNTEAFF.